Below are 8 T cell receptor beta chains sequenced from a single sample in a study of blood T cells in healthy people across ages (dated by TCRdb to about 2015). Library generation was performed with 5' RACE. Sequencing used an Illumina HiSeq 2500. The second PCR ran for roughly 7 to 11 cycles and used a J-beta primer mix along with a sample-barcoded 5' primer. In TCRdb, the public reads were trimmed at Q25 with fastp and aligned with MiXCR, with productive beta chains retained. Rows with one shared CDR3 protein collapse into an entry with the most common genes and DNA. Present in this sample are roughly 680,000 distinct CDR3 sequences, 52% of which were seen just once. The ten largest account for roughly 14% of the sample. Source material: blood. The source of these receptors is an elderly woman in good health.

This chain uses TRBV4-1 with TRBJ2-5, with 8 bases that match TRBD2. The length of the CDR3 is 14 residues. Trimming cost V 10 bases and J 11 bases; bases outside gene matches: 18. CDR1 and CDR2 (germline): MGHRA, YSYEKL. DNA of the CDR3: TGCGCCACCTCGTCCCAGCGGGGGAACAATGAGCAGTACTTC. As protein: CATSSQRGNNEQYF.

This clonotype was counted ten times or more. Since a much larger clone is just one base distant, this may be a read error. CDR3 protein: CASSDQVMNTEAFF. In DNA form, the CDR3 reads TGTGCCAGCAGTGACCAGGTCATGAACACTGAAGCTTTCTTT. V and J are TRBV6-6 and TRBJ1-1; no reliable D call. The CDR3 is 14 residues long. Trimming pared 5 bases from V and 0 bases from J, leaving 10 bases between. Germline-derived CDR1 and CDR2 are MNHNY and SVGAGI (reference sequence).

This clonotype has more than one count but fewer than ten. This chain uses TRBV14 with TRBJ1-1; tentatively, D is TRBD1 (6 bases). The CDR3 covers 13 residues. The germline CDR1 and CDR2 sequences are SGHDN and FVKESK. Trimming shortened V by 4 bases and J by 2 bases, and 8 bases separated the two germline ends. CDR3 nucleotide sequence: TGTGCCAGCAGCCGGACAGACAACACTGAAGCTTTCTTT. It yields the protein CASSRTDNTEAFF.

This clonotype was counted a single time. This chain joins TRBV27 and TRBJ2-5, with a possible D match to TRBD1 (5 bases). CDR1 MNHEY and CDR2 SMNVEV come from the germline V gene (reference sequence). V lost 5 bases to trimming and J lost 2 bases, with 15 bases between them. This CDR3 spans 15 amino acids. CDR3 amino acids: CASSLVGKGQETQYF. As DNA, the CDR3 is TGTGCCAGCAGTCTGGTGGGCAAGGGGCAAGAGACCCAGTACTTC.

This clonotype was found once. The chain couples TRBV7-2 to TRBJ2-4; D tentatively fits TRBD1 or TRBD2 (5 bases each). Germline V gene lookup returns CDR1 SGHTA and CDR2 FQGNSA. This CDR3 region has 15 residues. V was clipped by 5 bases and J by 0 bases, with 11 bases between them. This CDR3 reads CASSPSGTAKNIQYF. The CDR3 DNA is TGTGCCAGCAGCCCGTCCGGGACAGCCAAAAACATTCAGTACTTC.

The rearrangement joins TRBV6-1 to TRBJ2-1; 10 bases line up with TRBD2. The J call may be in error: the DNA end matches TRBJ2-7 better. Per the germline V gene, CDR1 is MNHNS and CDR2 is SASEGT. This CDR3 comprises 16 residues. The CDR3 nucleotides read TGTGCCAGCAGTGTCATAGCGGGAGGATCCTACAATGAGCAGTACTTC. Its translation is CASSVIAGGSYNEQYF.

The sample holds a few counts of this clonotype. The chain employs TRBV5-1 and TRBJ2-1; a weak D match, TRBD2 (6 bases). V lost 0 bases to trimming and J lost 8 bases, with 15 bases between them. The CDR3 covers 15 residues. Germline CDR1 reads SGHRS; CDR2 reads YFSETQ. CDR3 sequence: CASSLEVTRSDEQFF. CDR3 DNA: TGCGCCAGCAGCTTGGAAGTGACTAGGAGCGATGAGCAGTTCTTC.

This clonotype came up many times. The chain employs TRBV2 and TRBJ2-7; D gene uncertain. This CDR3 contains 14 residues. Trimming left V 1 base short and J 2 bases short, with 9 bases between. The germline gives CDR1 SNHLY, CDR2 FYNNEI. CDR3 region: CASSEGGSAYEQYF. Here the CDR3 DNA reads TGTGCCAGCAGTGAAGGAGGTTCTGCCTACGAGCAGTACTTC.